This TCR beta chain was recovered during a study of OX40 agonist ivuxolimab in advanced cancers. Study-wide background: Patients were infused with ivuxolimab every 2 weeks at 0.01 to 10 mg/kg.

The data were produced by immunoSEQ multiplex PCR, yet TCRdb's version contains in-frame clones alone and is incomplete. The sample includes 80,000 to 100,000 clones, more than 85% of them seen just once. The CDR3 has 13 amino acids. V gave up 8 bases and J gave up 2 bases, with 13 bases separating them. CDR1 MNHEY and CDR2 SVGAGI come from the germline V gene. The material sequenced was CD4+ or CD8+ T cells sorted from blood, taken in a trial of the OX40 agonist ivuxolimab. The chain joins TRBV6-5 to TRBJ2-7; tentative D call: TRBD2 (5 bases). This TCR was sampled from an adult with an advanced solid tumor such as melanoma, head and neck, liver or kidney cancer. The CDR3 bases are TGTGCCAGCGGAGGTAGCGTCGCCTACGAGCAGTACTTC. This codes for CASGGSVAYEQYF.